This record covers a single TCR beta chain. It lacks a known antigen. No base quality information exists; no much larger clone differs at one position. Library generation was performed with PCR. TCR sequencing of DNA from cultured CD4+ T cells used the Oncomine TCR Beta short-read assay at the Johns Hopkins FTIC core. Genomic DNA was extracted from the cultured CD4+ T cells with the QIAamp micro DNA kit. The Oncomine TCR Beta libraries from cultured CD4+ T cells were pooled using unique dual indexes and then sequenced on an Illumina iSeq 100. The authors' pipeline ran thus. Non-productive sequences were removed, and CDR3s that did not start with C, did not end with F or W, or were shorter than 7 amino acids were discarded. The MANAFEST web application was used to identify antigen-specific clonotypes by comparing peptide-stimulated wells against reference wells and other culture wells. For a clone to be called positive, the clone needed an FDR below 0.05, an odds ratio above 5, and a productive frequency above 0.1% in at least two of three replicate wells. Clonotypes that were significantly expanded in both SARS-CoV-2 spike wells and at least one common cold coronavirus spike condition were defined as cross-reactive. Similarity between CDR3 sequences was evaluated in R version 3.6.1 using Levenshtein distances (stringdist) and unrooted phylogenetic trees (ape). TCRdb passed the public sequencing reads through fastp at Q25 and MiXCR, retaining productive beta sequences. All rows with the same CDR3 protein become a single entry with the most common DNA and genes. TCRdb, rather than the study authors, made the V and J calls. Present in this sample are 9,500 to 15,000 distinct CDR3 sequences, 45% to 70% of which were seen just once. Over 12% of the sample comes from the top ten.

The junction shows trimming of 5 bases on V and 0 bases on J, and the gene matches do not reach 15 bases of it. The CDR3 runs 19 residues from the cysteine to the phenylalanine. Only the CDR3 DNA is retained, 57 bases long and in frame from the first base. The germline V gene supplies CDR1 SGHTA and CDR2 FQGNSA. This sample's treatment or condition label indicates: roughly nine-day PBMC culture with coronavirus spike peptide pools or control peptides (ViraFEST assay). The study used the ViraFEST assay, which expanded antigen-specific T cells with peptide pools and then identified expanded clonotypes by TCR sequencing. Positive SARS-CoV-2 PCR tests in the convalescent patients dated from March to December 2020, before Alpha, Beta and Delta variants emerged in the United States. More than 1.5 million PBMCs per well were cultured in IMDM with roughly 5.2% human AB serum and approximately 9.1 IU/ml IL-2, plus 10 ug/ml peptide pools. Half of the culture medium was replaced with fresh IL-2-containing medium on days 3 and 7. Once the cells had been in culture for over 9 days, the EasySep CD4+ T cell isolation kit was used to isolate CD4+ T cells by negative selection. Ficoll-Paque Plus gradient centrifugation was used to isolate PBMCs from whole blood, and the isolated PBMCs were then either used fresh or cryopreserved at -140C. Triplicate wells were generally used for each culture condition.

This sample was included in a study of vaccination and CD4 T cells after COVID-19 (dated by TCRdb to between 2020 and 2023). For the wider study: Every convalescent patient had a positive nasal swab PCR test for SARS-CoV-2, with mild disease in roughly 10 patients and severe disease in one. As controls, cultures received a CEFX viral epitope pool (the positive control), an HIV-1 Nef peptide pool (the negative control), or no peptide at all. Each participant got two doses of either the Pfizer-BioNTech BNT162b2 vaccine (n=8) or the Moderna mRNA-1273 vaccine (n=2). The convalescent cohort included six males and four females, with two Hispanic individuals, seven Caucasians, two Asians and one multiracial person. For stimulating the cultures, overlapping spike peptide pools were used, derived from SARS-CoV-2 as well as from the common cold coronaviruses HCoV-NL63, HCoV-OC43 and HCoV-229E. Post-COVID blood samples were collected from convalescent patients a median of approximately 93 days after diagnosis, with a range of roughly 35 to 170 days. Post-vaccine blood samples were collected a median of approximately 77 days after the second vaccine dose, ranging from roughly 13 to 250 days. In more than eight COVID-19 convalescent patients and a handful of infection-naive healthy vaccine recipients, researchers compared the spike-specific CD4+ TCR repertoire from before mRNA vaccination with the repertoire from after.

The investigation overall reported the following: The median number of SARS-CoV-2-reactive clonotypes rose from around 21 after infection to approximately 41 after vaccination, but the change was not significant. The study included relatively few convalescent patients and did not analyze early timepoints after natural infection. Among convalescent patients, a median about 86% of the SARS-CoV-2-reactive clones seen after vaccination appeared only after vaccination, which suggests priming specific to the vaccine. Nearly all vaccine-specific clones in convalescent patients (304 of 307) were mono-reactive for SARS-CoV-2 spike rather than cross-reactive with common cold coronaviruses.

The sequence joins TRBV7-2 to TRBJ2-1; 8 central nucleotides agree with TRBD1. Sequencing was done on a sample of CD4+ T cells from blood, cultured in vitro. This sequence was found in a human donor who had recovered from COVID-19. The bases are TGTGCCAGCAGCCGTCCCGGGACAGGCAACTGGAGCTCCTACAATGAGCAGTTCTTC. This yields the protein CASSRPGTGNWSSYNEQFF. Beyond the CDR3, the reference TRBV7-2 and TRBJ2-1 genes provide the residues; the full variable domain reads: GAGVSQSPSNKVTEKGKDVELRCDPISGHTALYWYRQSLGQGLEFLIYFQGNSAPDKSGLPSDRFSAERTGGSVSTLTIQRTQQEDSAVYLCASSRPGTGNWSSYNEQFFGPGTRLTVL.